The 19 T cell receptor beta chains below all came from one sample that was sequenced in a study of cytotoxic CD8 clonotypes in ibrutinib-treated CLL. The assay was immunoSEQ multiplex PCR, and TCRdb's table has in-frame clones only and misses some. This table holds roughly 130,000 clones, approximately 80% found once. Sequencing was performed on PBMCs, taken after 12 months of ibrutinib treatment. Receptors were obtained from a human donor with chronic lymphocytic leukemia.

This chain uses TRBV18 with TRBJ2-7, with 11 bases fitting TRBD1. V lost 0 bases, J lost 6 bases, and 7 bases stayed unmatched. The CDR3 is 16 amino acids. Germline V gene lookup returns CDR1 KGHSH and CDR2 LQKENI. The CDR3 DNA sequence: TGTGCCAGCTCACCACCCTCGGACAGGGGGCTGAGCGAGCAGTACTTC. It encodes CASSPPSDRGLSEQYF.

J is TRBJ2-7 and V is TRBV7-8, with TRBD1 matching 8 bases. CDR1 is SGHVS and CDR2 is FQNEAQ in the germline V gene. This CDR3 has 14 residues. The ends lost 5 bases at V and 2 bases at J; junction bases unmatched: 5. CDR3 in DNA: TGTGCCAGCAGCGCCGGGACAGGACCCTACGAGCAGTACTTC. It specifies CASSAGTGPYEQYF.

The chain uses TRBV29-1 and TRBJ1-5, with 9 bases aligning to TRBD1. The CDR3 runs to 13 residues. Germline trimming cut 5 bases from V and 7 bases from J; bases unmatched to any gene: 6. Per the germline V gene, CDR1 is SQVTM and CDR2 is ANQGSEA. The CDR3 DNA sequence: TGCAGCGTTTCACAGGGGGCGAGACAGCCCCAGCATTTT. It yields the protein CSVSQGARQPQHF.

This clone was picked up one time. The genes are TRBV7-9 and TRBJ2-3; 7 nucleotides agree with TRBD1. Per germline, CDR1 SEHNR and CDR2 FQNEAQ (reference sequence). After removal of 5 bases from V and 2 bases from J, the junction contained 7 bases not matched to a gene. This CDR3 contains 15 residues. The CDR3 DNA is TGTGCCAGCAGCGACAGGGACAGCCCCACAGATACGCAGTATTTT. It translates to CASSDRDSPTDTQYF.

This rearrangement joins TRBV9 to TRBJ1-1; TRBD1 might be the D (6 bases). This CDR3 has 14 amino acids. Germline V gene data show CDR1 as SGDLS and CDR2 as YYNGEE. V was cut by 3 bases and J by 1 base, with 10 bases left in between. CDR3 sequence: CASSAQTGNTEAFF. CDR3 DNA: TGTGCCAGCAGCGCCCAGACAGGGAACACTGAAGCTTTCTTT.

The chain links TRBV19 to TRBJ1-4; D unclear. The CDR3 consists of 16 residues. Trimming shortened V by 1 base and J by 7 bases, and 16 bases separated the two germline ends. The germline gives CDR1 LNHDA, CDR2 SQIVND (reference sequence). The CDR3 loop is CASSIVGAEIGEKLFF. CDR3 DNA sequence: TGTGCCAGTAGTATAGTGGGTGCCGAAATAGGTGAAAAACTGTTTTTT.

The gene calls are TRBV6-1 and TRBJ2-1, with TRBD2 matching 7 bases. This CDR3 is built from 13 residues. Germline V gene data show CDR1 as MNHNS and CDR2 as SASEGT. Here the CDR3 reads CASTGGHYNEQFF. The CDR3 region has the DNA TGTGCTTCTACGGGAGGCCACTACAATGAGCAGTTCTTC.

The CDR3 is CASQNDRGSTDTQYF. The CDR3 nucleotides read TGTGCCAGTCAGAATGACAGGGGATCGACAGATACGCAGTATTTT. The V gene is TRBV27, the J gene TRBJ2-3, with 8 nucleotides matching TRBD1. There are 15 residues in the CDR3. Germline assignment: CDR1 MNHEY and CDR2 SMNVEV (reference sequence). V shed 9 bases, J shed 3 bases, and the junction held 11 bases outside the gene matches.

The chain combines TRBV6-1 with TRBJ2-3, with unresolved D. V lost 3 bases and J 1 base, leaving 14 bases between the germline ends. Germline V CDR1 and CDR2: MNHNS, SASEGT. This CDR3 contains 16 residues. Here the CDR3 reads CASSEGSPSGTDTQYF. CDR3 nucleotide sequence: TGTGCCAGCAGTGAGGGCAGTCCTTCAGGCACAGATACGCAGTATTTT.

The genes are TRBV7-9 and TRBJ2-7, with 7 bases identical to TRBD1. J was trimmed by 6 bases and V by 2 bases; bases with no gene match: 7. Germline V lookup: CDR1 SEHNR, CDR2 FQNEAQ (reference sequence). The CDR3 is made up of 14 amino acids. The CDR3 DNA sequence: TGTGCCAGCAGCTTAATCAGGGGACAGATCGAGCAGTACTTC. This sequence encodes CASSLIRGQIEQYF.

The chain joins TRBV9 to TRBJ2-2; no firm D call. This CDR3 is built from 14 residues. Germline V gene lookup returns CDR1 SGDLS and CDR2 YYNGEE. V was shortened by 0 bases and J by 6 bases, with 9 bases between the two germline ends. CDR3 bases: TGTGCCAGCAGCGTAGTGGGGATTTCCGGGGAGCTGTTTTTT. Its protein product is CASSVVGISGELFF.

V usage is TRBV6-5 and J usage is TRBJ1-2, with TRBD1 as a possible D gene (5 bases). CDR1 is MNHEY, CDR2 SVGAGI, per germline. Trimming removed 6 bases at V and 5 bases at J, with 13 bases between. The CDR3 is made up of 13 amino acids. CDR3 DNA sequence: TGTGCCAGCAGCTCGGCAGGGTCGTATGGCTACACCTTC. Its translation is CASSSAGSYGYTF.

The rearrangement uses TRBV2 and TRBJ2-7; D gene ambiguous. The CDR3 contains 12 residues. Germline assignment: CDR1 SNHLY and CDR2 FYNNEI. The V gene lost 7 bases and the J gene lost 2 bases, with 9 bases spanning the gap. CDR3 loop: CASNGRTYEQYF. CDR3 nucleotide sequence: TGTGCCAGCAACGGCCGGACCTACGAGCAGTACTTC.

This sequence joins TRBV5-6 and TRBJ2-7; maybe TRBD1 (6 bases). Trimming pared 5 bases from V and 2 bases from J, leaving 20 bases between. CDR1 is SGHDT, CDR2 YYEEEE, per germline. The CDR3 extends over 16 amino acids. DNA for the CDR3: TGTGCCAGCAGTCCCGATCCCGGGACACGGGCCTACGAGCAGTACTTC. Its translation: CASSPDPGTRAYEQYF.

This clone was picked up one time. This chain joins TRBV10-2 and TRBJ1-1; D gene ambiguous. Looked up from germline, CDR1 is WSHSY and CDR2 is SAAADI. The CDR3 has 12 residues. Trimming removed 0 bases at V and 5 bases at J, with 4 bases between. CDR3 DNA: TGCGCCAGCAGTGAGTCTTTGACTGAAGCTTTCTTT. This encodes CASSESLTEAFF.

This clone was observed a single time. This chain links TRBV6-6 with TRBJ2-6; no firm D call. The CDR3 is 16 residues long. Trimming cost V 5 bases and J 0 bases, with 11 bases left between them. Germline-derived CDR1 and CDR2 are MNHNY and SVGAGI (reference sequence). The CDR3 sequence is CASSPGQISGANVLTF. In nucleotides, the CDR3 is TGTGCCAGCAGTCCGGGCCAAATCTCTGGGGCCAACGTCCTGACTTTC.

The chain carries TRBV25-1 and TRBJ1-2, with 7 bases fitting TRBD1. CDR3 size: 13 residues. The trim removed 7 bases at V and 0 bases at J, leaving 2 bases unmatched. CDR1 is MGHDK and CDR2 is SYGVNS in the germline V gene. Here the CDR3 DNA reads TGTGCCAGCACAGGGGGATCTAACTATGGCTACACCTTC. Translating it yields CASTGGSNYGYTF.

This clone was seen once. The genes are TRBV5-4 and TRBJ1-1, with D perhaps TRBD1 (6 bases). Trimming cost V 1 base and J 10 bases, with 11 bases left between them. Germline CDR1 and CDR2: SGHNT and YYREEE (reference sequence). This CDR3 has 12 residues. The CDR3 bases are TGTGCCAGCAGCTTGAGAGGGGGGGCAGCTTTCTTT. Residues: CASSLRGGAAFF.

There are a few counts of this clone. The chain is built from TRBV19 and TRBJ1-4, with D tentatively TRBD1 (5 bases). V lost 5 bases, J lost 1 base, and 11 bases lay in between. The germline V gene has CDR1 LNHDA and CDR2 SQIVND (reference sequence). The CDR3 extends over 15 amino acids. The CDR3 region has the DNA TGTGCCAGTAGTGGGTACAGGCGAACTAATGAAAAACTGTTTTTT. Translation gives CASSGYRRTNEKLFF. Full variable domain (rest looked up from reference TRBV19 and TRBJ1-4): DGGITQSPKYLFRKEGQNVTLSCEQNLNHDAMYWYRQDPGQGLRLIYYSQIVNDFQKGDIAEGYSVSREKKESFPLTVTSAQKNPTAFYLCASSGYRRTNEKLFFGSGTQLSVL.